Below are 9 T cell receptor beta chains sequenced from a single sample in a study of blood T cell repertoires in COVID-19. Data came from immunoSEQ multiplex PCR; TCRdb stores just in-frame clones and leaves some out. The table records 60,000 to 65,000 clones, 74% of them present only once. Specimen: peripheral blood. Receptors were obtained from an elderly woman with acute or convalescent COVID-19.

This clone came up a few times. CDR3 in DNA: TGTGCCAGCAGCTTATTTGGACAGGGAGGCGAGCAGTACTTC. Its protein product is CASSLFGQGGEQYF. The gene calls are TRBV7-2 and TRBJ2-7; 8 bases match TRBD1. V was clipped by 2 bases and J by 6 bases; unmatched bases: 6. The CDR3 is 14 amino acids. Germline assignment: CDR1 SGHTA and CDR2 FQGNSA.

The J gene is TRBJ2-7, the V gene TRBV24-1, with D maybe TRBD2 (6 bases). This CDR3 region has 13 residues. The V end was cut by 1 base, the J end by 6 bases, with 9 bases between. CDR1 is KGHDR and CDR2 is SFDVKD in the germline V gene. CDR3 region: CATSDFGGSEQYF. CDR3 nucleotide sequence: TGTGCCACCAGTGATTTTGGGGGGTCCGAGCAGTACTTC.

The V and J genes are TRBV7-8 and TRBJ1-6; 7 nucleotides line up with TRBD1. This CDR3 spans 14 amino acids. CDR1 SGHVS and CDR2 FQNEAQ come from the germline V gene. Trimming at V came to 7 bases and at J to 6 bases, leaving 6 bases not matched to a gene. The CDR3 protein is CASTADRVNSPLHF. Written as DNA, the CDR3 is TGTGCCAGCACCGCCGACAGGGTTAATTCACCCCTCCACTTT.

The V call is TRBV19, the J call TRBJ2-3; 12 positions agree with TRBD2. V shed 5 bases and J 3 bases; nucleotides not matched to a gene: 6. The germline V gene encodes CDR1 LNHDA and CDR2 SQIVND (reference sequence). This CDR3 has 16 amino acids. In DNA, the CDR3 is TGTGCCAGTAGTCGTCGCGGACTAGCGGGGACAGATACGCAGTATTTT. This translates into CASSRRGLAGTDTQYF.

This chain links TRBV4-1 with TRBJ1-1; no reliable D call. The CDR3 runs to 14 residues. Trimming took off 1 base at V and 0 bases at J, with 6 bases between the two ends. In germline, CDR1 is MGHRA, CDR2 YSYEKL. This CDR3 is CASSQGGLNTEAFF. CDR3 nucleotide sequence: TGCGCCAGCAGCCAAGGAGGTCTGAACACTGAAGCTTTCTTT.

The CDR3 DNA follows: TGCGCCAGCAGCTGGGGGCAGGGTAATAATTCACCCCTCCACTTT. Its translation: CASSWGQGNNSPLHF. The chain has TRBV5-1 and TRBJ1-6; weak D call: TRBD1 (6 bases). The CDR3 loop spans 15 amino acids. The V gene's germline CDR1 is SGHRS and CDR2 YFSETQ. Trimming removed 3 bases at V and 5 bases at J, with 12 bases between.

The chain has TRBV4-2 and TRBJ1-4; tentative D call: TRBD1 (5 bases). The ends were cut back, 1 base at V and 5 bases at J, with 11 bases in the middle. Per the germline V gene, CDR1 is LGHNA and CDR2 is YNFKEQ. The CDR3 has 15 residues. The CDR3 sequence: CASSQAARVNEKLFF. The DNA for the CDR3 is TGTGCCAGCAGCCAAGCGGCCAGGGTGAATGAAAAACTGTTTTTT.

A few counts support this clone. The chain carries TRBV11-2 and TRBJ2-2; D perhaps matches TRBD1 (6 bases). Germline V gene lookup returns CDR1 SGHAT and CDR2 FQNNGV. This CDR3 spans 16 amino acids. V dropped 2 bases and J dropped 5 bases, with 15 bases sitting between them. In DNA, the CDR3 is TGTGCCAGCAGCTTAAGAACAACCGGGACAACCGGGGAGCTGTTTTTT. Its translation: CASSLRTTGTTGELFF.

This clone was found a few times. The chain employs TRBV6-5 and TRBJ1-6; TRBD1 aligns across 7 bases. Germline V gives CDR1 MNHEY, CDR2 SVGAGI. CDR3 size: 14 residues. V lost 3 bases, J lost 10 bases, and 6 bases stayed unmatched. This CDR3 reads CASSYSDRVSPLHF. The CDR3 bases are TGTGCCAGCAGTTATTCCGACAGGGTGTCACCCCTCCACTTT.